The source of this T cell receptor beta chain is a study of blood T cell repertoires in COVID-19. In the study overall: Whether acute or convalescent, the COVID-19 samples came from the United States, Italy and Spain. The cDNA or gDNA used as material had been derived from T cells, B-cell-depleted T cells, or PBMCs.

Per the original data handling: Estimation of nucleated cell counts was performed using reference gene primer amplification. TCRdb's copy holds only in-frame clones and misses some; the assay was immunoSEQ multiplex PCR. V, J and clone size were drawn from that table, and D and trimming were deduced from the DNA. The repertoire consists of roughly 180,000 clones, with roughly 76% occurring once and the leading ten covering 11%. Seattle participants joined during active infection and were tracked over time. Germline CDR1 KGHDR, CDR2 SFDVKD. The CDR3 is 19 residues long. The V and J ends lost 3 bases and 3 bases, in that order; junction bases with no gene match: 15.

The chain has TRBV24-1 and TRBJ2-5, with 10 bases aligning to TRBD2. This TCR came from a woman in her forties with COVID-19, enrolled during active disease. Input material: peripheral blood. For the CDR3, the DNA is TGTGCCACCAGTGATAAGCGGGAGGGCCTTACCGAGTTGGAAGAGACCCAGTACTTC. It specifies CATSDKREGLTELEETQYF.